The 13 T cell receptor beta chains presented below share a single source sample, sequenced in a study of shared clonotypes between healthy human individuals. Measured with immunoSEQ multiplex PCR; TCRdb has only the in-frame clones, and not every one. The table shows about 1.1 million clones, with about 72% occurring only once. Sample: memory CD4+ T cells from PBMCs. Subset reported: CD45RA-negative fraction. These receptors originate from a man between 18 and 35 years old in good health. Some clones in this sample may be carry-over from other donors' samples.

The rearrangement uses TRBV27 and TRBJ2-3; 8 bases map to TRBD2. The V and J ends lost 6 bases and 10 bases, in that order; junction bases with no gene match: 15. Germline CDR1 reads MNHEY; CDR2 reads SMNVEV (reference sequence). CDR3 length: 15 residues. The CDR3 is CASRGGGAGDAAQYF. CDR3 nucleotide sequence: TGTGCCAGCAGGGGGGGTGGAGCGGGAGACGCTGCGCAGTATTTT.

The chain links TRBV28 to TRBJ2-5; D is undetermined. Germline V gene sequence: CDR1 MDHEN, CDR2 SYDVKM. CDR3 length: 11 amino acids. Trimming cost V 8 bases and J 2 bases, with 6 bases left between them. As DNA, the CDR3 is TGTGCCAGCCTTTCACAAGAGACCCAGTACTTC. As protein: CASLSQETQYF.

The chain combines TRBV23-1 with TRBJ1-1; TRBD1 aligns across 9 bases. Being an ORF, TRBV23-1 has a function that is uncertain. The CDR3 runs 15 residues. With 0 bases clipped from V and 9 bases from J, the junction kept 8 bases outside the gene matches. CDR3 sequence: CASSQSGDRVRQAFF. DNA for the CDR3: TGCGCCAGCAGTCAATCGGGGGACAGGGTACGGCAAGCTTTCTTT.

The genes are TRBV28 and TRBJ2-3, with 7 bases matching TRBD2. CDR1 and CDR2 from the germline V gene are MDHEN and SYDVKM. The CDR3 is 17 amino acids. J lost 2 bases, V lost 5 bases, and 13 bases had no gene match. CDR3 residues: CASSPPGGRPDTDTQYF. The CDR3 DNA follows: TGTGCCAGCAGTCCCCCGGGGGGAAGGCCTGACACAGATACGCAGTATTTT.

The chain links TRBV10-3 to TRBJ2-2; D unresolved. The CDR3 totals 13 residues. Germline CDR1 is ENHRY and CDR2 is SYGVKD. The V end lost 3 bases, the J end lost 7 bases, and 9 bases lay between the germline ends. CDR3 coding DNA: TGTGCCATCAGTGATGCTTGGGACGGGGAGCTGTTTTTT. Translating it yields CAISDAWDGELFF.

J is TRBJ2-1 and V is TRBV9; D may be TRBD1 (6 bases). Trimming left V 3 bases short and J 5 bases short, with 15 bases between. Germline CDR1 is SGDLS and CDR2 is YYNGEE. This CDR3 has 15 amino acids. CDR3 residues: CASSAGPGTHNEQFF. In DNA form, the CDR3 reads TGTGCCAGCAGCGCGGGCCCTGGGACACACAATGAGCAGTTCTTC.

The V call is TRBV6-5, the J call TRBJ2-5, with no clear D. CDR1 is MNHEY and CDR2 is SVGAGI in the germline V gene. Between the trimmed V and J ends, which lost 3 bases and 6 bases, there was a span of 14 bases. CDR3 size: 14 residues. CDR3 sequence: CASSYSIVGQTQYF. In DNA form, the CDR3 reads TGTGCCAGCAGTTATTCGATCGTGGGCCAGACCCAGTACTTC.

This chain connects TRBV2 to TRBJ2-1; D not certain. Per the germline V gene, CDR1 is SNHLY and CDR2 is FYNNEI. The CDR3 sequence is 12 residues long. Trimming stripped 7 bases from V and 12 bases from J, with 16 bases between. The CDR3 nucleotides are TGTGCCAGCACGTGGTCCGGACCAATGCAGTTCTTC. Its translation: CASTWSGPMQFF.

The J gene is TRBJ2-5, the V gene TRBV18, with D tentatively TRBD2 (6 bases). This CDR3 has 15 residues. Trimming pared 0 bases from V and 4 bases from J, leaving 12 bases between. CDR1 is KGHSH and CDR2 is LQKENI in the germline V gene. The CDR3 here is CASSPPGRGSETQYF. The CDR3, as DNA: TGTGCCAGCTCACCACCGGGGCGGGGATCAGAGACCCAGTACTTC.

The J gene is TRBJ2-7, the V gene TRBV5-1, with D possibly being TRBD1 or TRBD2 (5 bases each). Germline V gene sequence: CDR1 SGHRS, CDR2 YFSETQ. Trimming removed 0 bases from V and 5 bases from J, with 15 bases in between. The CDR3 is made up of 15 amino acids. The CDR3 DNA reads TGCGCCAGCAGCTTGGGCCCCTCCCGGGGCAACGAGCAGTACTTC. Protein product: CASSLGPSRGNEQYF.

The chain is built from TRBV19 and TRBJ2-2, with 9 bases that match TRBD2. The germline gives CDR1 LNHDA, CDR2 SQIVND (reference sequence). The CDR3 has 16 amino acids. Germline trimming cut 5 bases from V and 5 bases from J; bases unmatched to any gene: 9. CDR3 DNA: TGTGCCAGTAGTCCCCGCCTAGCGGGGAATACCGGGGAGCTGTTTTTT. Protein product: CASSPRLAGNTGELFF. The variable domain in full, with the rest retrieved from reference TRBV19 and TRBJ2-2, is DGGITQSPKYLFRKEGQNVTLSCEQNLNHDAMYWYRQDPGQGLRLIYYSQIVNDFQKGDIAEGYSVSREKKESFPLTVTSAQKNPTAFYLCASSPRLAGNTGELFFGEGSRLTVL.

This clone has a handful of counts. The CDR3 reads CASSLRGQVEKLFF. The DNA of the CDR3 is TGTGCCAGCAGCCTCAGGGGGCAGGTTGAAAAACTGTTTTTT. This chain joins TRBV7-9 and TRBJ1-4; 8 bases are shared with TRBD1. Germline V gene lookup returns CDR1 SEHNR and CDR2 FQNEAQ (reference sequence). This CDR3 is built from 14 residues. J lost 7 bases, V lost 5 bases, and 6 bases had no gene match.

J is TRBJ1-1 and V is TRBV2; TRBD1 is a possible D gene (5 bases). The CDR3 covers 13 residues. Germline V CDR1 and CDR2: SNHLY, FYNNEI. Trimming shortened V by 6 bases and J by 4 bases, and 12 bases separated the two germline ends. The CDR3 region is CASSGNTGTEAFF. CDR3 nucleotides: TGTGCCAGCAGCGGGAATACAGGCACTGAAGCTTTCTTT.